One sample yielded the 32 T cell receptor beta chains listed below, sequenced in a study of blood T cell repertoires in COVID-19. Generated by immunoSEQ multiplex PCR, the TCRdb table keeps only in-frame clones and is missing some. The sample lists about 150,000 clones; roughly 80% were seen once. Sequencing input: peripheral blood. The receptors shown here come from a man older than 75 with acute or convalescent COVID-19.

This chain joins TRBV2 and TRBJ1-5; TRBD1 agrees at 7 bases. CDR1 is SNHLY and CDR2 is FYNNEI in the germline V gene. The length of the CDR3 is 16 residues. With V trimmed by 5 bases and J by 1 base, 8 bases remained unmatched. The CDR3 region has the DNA TGTGCCAGCAGTATTTACAGGGGATCGAGCAATCAGCCCCAGCATTTT. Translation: CASSIYRGSSNQPQHF.

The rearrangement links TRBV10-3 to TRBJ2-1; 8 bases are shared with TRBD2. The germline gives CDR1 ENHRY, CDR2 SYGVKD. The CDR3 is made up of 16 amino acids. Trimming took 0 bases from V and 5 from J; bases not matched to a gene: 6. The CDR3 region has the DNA TGTGCCATCAGTGAGTCGGGCGGGGGGTTGAACAATGAGCAGTTCTTC. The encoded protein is CAISESGGGLNNEQFF.

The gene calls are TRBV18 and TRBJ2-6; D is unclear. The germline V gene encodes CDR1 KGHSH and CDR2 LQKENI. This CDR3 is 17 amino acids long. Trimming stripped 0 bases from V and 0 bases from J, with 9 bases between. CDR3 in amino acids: CASSPPLASSGANVLTF. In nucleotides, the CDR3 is TGTGCCAGCTCACCACCGCTGGCCAGCTCTGGGGCCAACGTCCTGACTTTC.

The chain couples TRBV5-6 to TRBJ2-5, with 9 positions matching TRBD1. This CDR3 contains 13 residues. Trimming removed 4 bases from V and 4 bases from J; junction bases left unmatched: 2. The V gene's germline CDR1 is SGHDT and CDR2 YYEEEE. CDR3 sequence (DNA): TGTGCCAGCAGCGCGGACAGGGGAGAGACCCAGTACTTC. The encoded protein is CASSADRGETQYF.

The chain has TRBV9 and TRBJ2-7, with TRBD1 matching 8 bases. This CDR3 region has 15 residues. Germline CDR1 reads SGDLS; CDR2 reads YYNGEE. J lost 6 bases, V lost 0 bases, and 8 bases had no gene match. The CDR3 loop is CASSVVIGQGAEQYF. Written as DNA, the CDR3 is TGTGCCAGCAGCGTAGTAATAGGACAGGGCGCCGAGCAGTACTTC.

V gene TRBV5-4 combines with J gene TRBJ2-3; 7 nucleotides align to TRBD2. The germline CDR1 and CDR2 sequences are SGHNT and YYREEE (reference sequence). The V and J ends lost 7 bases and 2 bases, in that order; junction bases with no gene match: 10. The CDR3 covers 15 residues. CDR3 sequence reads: CASARASGYTDTQYF. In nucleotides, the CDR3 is TGTGCCAGCGCGAGGGCTAGCGGTTACACAGATACGCAGTATTTT.

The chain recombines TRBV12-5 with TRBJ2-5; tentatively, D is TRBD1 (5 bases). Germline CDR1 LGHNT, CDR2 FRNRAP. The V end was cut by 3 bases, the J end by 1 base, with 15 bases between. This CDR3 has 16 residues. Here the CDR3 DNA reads TGTGCTAGTGGTTTCCTGATTCAGGGAACCCAAGAGACCCAGTACTTC. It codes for CASGFLIQGTQETQYF.

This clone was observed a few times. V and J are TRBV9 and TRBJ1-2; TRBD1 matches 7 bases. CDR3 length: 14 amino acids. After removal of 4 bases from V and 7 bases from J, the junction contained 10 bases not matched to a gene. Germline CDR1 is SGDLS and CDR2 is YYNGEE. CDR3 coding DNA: TGTGCCAGCAGCACCCACGAGGGGGCAGGTGGCTACACCTTC. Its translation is CASSTHEGAGGYTF.

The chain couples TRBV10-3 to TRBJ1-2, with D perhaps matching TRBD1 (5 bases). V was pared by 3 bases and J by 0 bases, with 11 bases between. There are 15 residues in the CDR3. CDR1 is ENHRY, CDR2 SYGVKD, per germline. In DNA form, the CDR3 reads TGTGCCATCAGTGAAGGGGCCCCAGCTAACTATGGCTACACCTTC. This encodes CAISEGAPANYGYTF.

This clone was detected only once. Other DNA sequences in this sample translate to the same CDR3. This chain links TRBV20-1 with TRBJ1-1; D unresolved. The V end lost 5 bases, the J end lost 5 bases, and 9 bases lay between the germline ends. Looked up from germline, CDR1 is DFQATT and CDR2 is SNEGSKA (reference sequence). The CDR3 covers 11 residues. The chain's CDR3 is CSAPRGTEAFF. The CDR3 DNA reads TGCAGTGCTCCCCGCGGGACTGAAGCTTTCTTT.

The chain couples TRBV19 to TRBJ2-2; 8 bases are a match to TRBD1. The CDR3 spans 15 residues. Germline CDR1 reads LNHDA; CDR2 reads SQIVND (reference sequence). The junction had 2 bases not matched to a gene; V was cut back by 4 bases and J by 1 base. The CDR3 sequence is CASSKGTGNTGELFF. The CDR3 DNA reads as TGTGCCAGTAGTAAAGGGACAGGGAACACCGGGGAGCTGTTTTTT.

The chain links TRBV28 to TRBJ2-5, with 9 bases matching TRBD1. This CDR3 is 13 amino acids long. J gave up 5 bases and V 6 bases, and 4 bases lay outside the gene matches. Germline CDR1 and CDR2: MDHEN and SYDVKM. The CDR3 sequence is CASSPGQGETQYF. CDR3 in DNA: TGTGCCAGCAGCCCTGGACAGGGGGAGACCCAGTACTTC.

The CDR3 sequence: CASSPQGRGEQFF. In nucleotides, the CDR3 is TGTGCCAGCAGCCCCCAGGGAAGGGGTGAGCAGTTCTTC. The chain combines TRBV6-2 or TRBV6-3 with TRBJ2-1; D may be TRBD1 (5 bases). The CDR3 extends over 13 amino acids. Trimming shortened V by 6 bases and J by 9 bases, and 15 bases separated the two germline ends. Germline values: CDR1 MNHEY, CDR2 SVGEGT.

Here the CDR3 DNA reads TGTGCCAGCAGCTTTGGACTAGCGGGGCTCTCGGGCGAGCAGTACTTC. As protein: CASSFGLAGLSGEQYF. This chain links TRBV11-2 with TRBJ2-7, with 12 bases aligning to TRBD2. Looked up from germline, CDR1 is SGHAT and CDR2 is FQNNGV. V lost 3 bases, J lost 6 bases, and 9 bases stayed unmatched. The CDR3 sequence is 16 residues long.

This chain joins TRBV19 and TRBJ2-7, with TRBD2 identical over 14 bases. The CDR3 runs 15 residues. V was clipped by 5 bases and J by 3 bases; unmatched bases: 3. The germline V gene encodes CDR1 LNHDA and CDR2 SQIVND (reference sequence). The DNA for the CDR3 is TGTGCCAGTAGTGAGGGACTAGCGGGGGACTACGAGCAGTACGTC. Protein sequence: CASSEGLAGDYEQYV.

The CDR3: CASSPAGDSHNEQFF. The CDR3 coding sequence is TGCGCCAGCAGTCCGGCCGGCGACAGCCACAATGAGCAGTTCTTC. The chain is built from TRBV23-1 and TRBJ2-1; D might be TRBD1 (5 bases). Being an ORF, TRBV23-1 has a function that is uncertain. CDR3 length equals 15 residues. V shed 4 bases and J shed 5 bases, with 15 bases lying between them.

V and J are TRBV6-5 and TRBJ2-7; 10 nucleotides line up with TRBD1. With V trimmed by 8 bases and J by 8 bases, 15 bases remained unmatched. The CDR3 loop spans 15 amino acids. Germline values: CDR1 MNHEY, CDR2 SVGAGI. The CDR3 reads CASDNGRGQGVKQYF. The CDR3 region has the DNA TGTGCCAGCGATAATGGCCGCGGACAGGGGGTAAAGCAGTACTTC.

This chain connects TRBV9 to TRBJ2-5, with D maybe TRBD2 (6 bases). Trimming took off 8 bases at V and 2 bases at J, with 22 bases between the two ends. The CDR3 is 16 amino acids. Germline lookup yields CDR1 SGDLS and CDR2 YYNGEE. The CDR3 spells CASSWGTQQKQETQYF. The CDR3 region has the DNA TGTGCCAGTTCGTGGGGGACTCAACAGAAACAAGAGACCCAGTACTTC.

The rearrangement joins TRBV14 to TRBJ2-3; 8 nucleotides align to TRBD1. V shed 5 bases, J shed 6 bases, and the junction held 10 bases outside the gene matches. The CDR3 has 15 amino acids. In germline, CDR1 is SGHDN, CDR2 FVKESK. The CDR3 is CASSDWTGHPDTQYF. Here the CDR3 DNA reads TGTGCCAGCAGCGATTGGACAGGGCATCCGGATACGCAGTATTTT. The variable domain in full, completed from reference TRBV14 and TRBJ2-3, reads EAGVTQFPSHSVIEKGQTVTLRCDPISGHDNLYWYRRVMGKEIKFLLHFVKESKQDESGMPNNRFLAERTGGTYSTLKVQPAELEDSGVYFCASSDWTGHPDTQYFGPGTRLTVL.

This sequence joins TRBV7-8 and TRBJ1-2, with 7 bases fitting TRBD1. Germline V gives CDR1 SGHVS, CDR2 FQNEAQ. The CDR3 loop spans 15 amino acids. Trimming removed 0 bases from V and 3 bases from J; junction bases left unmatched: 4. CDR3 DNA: TGTGCCAGCAGCTTAGCGATAACAGGGGACTATGGCTACACCTTC. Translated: CASSLAITGDYGYTF.

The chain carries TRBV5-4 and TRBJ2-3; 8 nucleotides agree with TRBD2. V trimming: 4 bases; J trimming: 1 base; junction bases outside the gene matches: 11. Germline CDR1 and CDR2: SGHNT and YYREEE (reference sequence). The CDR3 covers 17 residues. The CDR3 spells CASSRPSGSGGTDTQYF. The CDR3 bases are TGTGCCAGCAGCCGCCCTTCGGGTAGCGGGGGCACAGATACGCAGTATTTT.

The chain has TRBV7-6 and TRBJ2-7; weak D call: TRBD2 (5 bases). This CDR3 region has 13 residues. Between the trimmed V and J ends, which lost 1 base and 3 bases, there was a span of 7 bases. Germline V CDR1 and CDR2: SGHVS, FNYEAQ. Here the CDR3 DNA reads TGTGCCAGCAGCTTAGGAAGCGGCTACGAGCAGTACGTC. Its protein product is CASSLGSGYEQYV.

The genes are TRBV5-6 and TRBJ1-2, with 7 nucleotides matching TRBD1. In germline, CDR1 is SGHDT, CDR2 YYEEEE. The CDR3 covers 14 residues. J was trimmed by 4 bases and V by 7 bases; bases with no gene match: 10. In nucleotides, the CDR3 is TGTGCCAGCCGAAGCACAGGGGTAGGCTATGGCTACACCTTC. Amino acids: CASRSTGVGYGYTF.

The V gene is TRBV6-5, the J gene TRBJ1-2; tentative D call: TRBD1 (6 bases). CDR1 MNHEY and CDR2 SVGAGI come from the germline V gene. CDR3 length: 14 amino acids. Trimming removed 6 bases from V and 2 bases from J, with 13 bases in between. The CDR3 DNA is TGTGCCAGCAGCAAGATACAGGGCAACTATGGCTACACCTTC. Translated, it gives CASSKIQGNYGYTF.

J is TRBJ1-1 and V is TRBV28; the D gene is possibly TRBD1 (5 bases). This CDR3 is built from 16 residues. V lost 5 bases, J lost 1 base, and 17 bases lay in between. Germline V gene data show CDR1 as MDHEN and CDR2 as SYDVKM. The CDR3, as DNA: TGTGCCAGCAGTCCCCCGGGGGGTGCGCGGAACACTGAAGCTTTCTTT. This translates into CASSPPGGARNTEAFF.

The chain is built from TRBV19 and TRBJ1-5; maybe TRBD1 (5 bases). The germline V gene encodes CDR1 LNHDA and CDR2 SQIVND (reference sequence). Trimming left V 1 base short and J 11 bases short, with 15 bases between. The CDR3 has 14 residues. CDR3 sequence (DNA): TGTGCCAGTAGTATAGGGGGAGGAGCGGGGGCCCAGCATTTT. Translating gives CASSIGGGAGAQHF.

The CDR3 sequence: CASSKESGELFF. In nucleotides, the CDR3 is TGTGCCAGCAGCAAGGAGTCCGGGGAGCTGTTTTTT. The V and J genes are TRBV6-5 and TRBJ2-2; no reliable D call. CDR3 length: 12 residues. Trimming cost V 6 bases and J 6 bases, with 8 bases left between them. Germline values: CDR1 MNHEY, CDR2 SVGAGI.

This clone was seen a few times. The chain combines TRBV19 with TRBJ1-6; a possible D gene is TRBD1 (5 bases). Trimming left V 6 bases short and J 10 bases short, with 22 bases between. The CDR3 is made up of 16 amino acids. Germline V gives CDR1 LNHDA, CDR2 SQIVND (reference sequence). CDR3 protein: CASSLGPQGQGSPLHF. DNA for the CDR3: TGTGCCAGTAGCCTCGGGCCCCAGGGTCAAGGATCACCCCTCCACTTT.

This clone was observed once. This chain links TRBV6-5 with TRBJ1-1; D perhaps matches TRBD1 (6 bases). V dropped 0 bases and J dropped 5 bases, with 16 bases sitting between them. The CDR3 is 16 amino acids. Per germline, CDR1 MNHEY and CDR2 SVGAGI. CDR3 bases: TGTGCCAGCAGTTACTCGTTCCGGGGGCGGGGGACTGAAGCTTTCTTT. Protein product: CASSYSFRGRGTEAFF.

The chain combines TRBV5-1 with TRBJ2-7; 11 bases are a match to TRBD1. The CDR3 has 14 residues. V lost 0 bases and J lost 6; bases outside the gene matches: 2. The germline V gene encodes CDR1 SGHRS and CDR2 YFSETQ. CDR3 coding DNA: TGCGCCAGCAGCTTGGGGACAGGGGGCTTCGAGCAGTACGTC. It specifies CASSLGTGGFEQYV.

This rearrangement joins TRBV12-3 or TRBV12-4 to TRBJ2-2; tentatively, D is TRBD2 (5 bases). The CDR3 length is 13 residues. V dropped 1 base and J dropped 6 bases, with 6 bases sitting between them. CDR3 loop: CASSLERAGELFF. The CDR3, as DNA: TGTGCCAGCAGTTTAGAGAGGGCCGGGGAGCTGTTTTTT.

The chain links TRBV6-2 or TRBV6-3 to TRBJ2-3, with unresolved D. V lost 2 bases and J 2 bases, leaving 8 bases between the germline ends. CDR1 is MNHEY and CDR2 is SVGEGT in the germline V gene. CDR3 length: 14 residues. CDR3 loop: CASSYLYSTDTQYF. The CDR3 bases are TGTGCCAGCAGTTACCTCTACTCCACAGATACGCAGTATTTT.